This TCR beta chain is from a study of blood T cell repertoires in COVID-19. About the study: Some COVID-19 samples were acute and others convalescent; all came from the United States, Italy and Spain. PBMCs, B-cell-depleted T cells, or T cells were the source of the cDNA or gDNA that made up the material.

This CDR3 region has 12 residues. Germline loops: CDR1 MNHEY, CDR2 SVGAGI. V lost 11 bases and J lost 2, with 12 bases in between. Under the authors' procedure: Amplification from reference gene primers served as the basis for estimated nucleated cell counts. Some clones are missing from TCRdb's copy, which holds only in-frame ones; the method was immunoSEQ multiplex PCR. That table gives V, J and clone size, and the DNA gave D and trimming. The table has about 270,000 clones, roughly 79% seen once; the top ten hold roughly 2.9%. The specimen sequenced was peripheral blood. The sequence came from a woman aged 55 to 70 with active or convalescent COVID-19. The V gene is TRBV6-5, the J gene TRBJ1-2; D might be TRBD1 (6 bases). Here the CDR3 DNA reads TGTGCCTTTACCACAGGGAACTATGGCTACACCTTC. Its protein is CAFTTGNYGYTF.